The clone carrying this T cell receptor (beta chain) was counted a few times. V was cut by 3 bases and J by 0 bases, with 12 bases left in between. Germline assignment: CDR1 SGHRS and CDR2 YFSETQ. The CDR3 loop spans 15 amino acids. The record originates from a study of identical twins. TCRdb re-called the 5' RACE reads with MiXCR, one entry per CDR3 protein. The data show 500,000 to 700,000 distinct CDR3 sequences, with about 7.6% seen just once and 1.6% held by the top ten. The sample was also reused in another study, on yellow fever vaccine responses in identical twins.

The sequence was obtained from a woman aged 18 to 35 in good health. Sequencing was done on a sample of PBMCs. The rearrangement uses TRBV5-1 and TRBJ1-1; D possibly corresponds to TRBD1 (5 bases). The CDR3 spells CASSSAGTMNTEAFF. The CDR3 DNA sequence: TGCGCCAGCAGCTCTGCCGGGACTATGAACACTGAAGCTTTCTTT.